The 13 T cell receptor beta chains below all came from one sample that was sequenced in a study of cytomegalovirus exposure and HLA in healthy donors. A multiplex PCR was run with 60 Vbeta primers and 13 Jbeta primers. The table came from immunoSEQ multiplex PCR; TCRdb's copy has only in-frame clones and leaves some out. Among 210,000 or so clones listed, 77% were seen once. The specimen was PBMCs. Every receptor here comes from an older woman in good health and CMV-seropositive.

This chain joins TRBV19 and TRBJ2-5; D possibly corresponds to TRBD2 (5 bases). The CDR3 totals 14 residues. CDR1 and CDR2 (germline): LNHDA, SQIVND (reference sequence). V lost 0 bases to trimming and J lost 3 bases, with 8 bases between them. The CDR3 coding sequence is TGTGCCAGTAGTATAGATAGAGGGAAAGAGACCCAGTACTTC. This encodes CASSIDRGKETQYF.

This clone was seen only once. This sequence joins TRBV29-1 and TRBJ2-1, with 15 positions matching TRBD2. There are 16 residues in the CDR3. Germline V gene data show CDR1 as SQVTM and CDR2 as ANQGSEA. V lost 7 bases to trimming and J lost 7 bases; unmatched junction nucleotides: 11. The CDR3 DNA follows: TGCAGCGCAAGTCATACCGGGACTAGCGGGAGGAATGAGCAGTTCTTC. It encodes CSASHTGTSGRNEQFF.

The genes are TRBV11-3 and TRBJ2-7; 7 nucleotides match TRBD1. This CDR3 region has 14 residues. V shed 5 bases, J shed 6 bases, and the junction held 10 bases outside the gene matches. Germline V lookup: CDR1 SGHNT, CDR2 YENEEA. CDR3 sequence (DNA): TGTGCCAGCAGCCAGACAGGGTCAGGCTCCGAGCAGTACTTC. This gives the protein CASSQTGSGSEQYF.

The rearrangement links TRBV19 to TRBJ1-5; 8 nucleotides line up with TRBD1. The CDR3 runs to 16 residues. The trim removed 2 bases at V and 5 bases at J, leaving 8 bases unmatched. The germline gives CDR1 LNHDA, CDR2 SQIVND (reference sequence). The CDR3 sequence is CASSIPGQVSDQPQHF. For the CDR3, the DNA is TGTGCCAGTAGTATACCGGGACAGGTGAGCGATCAGCCCCAGCATTTT.

The chain recombines TRBV19 with TRBJ2-7, with 9 bases identical to TRBD2. The trim removed 4 bases at V and 3 bases at J, leaving 4 bases unmatched. The CDR3 is made up of 14 amino acids. Germline values: CDR1 LNHDA, CDR2 SQIVND (reference sequence). The CDR3 loop reads CASSSGGAGYEQYF. CDR3 DNA sequence: TGTGCCAGTAGTAGCGGGGGGGCAGGCTACGAGCAGTACTTC. Full variable domain (rest looked up from reference TRBV19 and TRBJ2-7): DGGITQSPKYLFRKEGQNVTLSCEQNLNHDAMYWYRQDPGQGLRLIYYSQIVNDFQKGDIAEGYSVSREKKESFPLTVTSAQKNPTAFYLCASSSGGAGYEQYFGPGTRLTVT.

V gene TRBV19 combines with J gene TRBJ1-1; D may be TRBD1 (5 bases). This CDR3 has 12 amino acids. The V gene's germline CDR1 is LNHDA and CDR2 SQIVND (reference sequence). Trimming took off 3 bases at V and 6 bases at J, with 8 bases between the two ends. The CDR3 nucleotides read TGTGCCAGTAGTATGGGAGGGGCTGAAGCTTTCTTT. It specifies CASSMGGAEAFF.

The rearrangement links TRBV6-5 to TRBJ2-3, with 7 bases that match TRBD1. CDR1 is MNHEY and CDR2 is SVGAGI in the germline V gene. Trimming cost V 4 bases and J 6 bases; bases outside gene matches: 10. The CDR3 extends over 15 amino acids. CDR3 coding DNA: TGTGCCAGCAGTTCCCCCGGGACAGAGGCTGATACGCAGTATTTT. Its protein is CASSSPGTEADTQYF.

The rearrangement joins TRBV28 to TRBJ2-7; tentatively, D is TRBD2 (5 bases). The CDR3 consists of 14 residues. With 5 bases removed from V and 2 bases from J, the gap between germline ends came to 13 bases. Germline CDR1 reads MDHEN; CDR2 reads SYDVKM. Written as DNA, the CDR3 is TGTGCCAGCAGTCCTCTAAGAGGGACCTACGAGCAGTACTTC. Encoded protein: CASSPLRGTYEQYF.

This clone occurred a few times. The chain carries TRBV2 and TRBJ2-7; D possibly corresponds to TRBD1 (5 bases). V lost 6 bases to trimming and J lost 2 bases, with 17 bases between them. Germline V CDR1 and CDR2: SNHLY, FYNNEI. The CDR3 runs 15 residues. The CDR3 here is CASRGTGKGTYEQYF. In nucleotides, the CDR3 is TGTGCCAGCAGAGGCACAGGAAAAGGGACCTACGAGCAGTACTTC.

The rearrangement uses TRBV6-1 and TRBJ1-5; D perhaps matches TRBD1 (5 bases). The CDR3 totals 13 residues. Germline CDR1 is MNHNS and CDR2 is SASEGT. Trimming pared 6 bases from V and 1 base from J, leaving 7 bases between. CDR3 DNA: TGTGCCAGCAGGCGGGACAGCAATCAGCCCCAGCATTTT. This encodes CASRRDSNQPQHF.

The genes are TRBV10-1 and TRBJ2-7; D might be TRBD2 (6 bases). In germline, CDR1 is WNHNN, CDR2 SYGVQD (reference sequence). The germline V and J ends were trimmed by 8 bases and 2 bases, with 13 bases remaining between them. The length of the CDR3 is 13 residues. CDR3 protein: CASSPGLTYEQYF. The CDR3 coding sequence is TGCGCCAGCTCTCCGGGACTCACCTACGAGCAGTACTTC.

This clone was detected a few times. The chain employs TRBV5-1 and TRBJ2-5; 8 bases are shared with TRBD2. Germline CDR1 SGHRS, CDR2 YFSETQ. The CDR3 sequence is 14 residues long. Losses at the gene ends were 4 bases for V and 3 bases for J; bases not matched to a gene: 5. The CDR3: CASSRGGLEETQYF. The CDR3 DNA follows: TGCGCCAGCAGCCGCGGGGGGCTCGAAGAGACCCAGTACTTC.

This chain connects TRBV5-6 to TRBJ1-1; D perhaps matches TRBD1 (5 bases). This CDR3 comprises 16 residues. Germline V gene data show CDR1 as SGHDT and CDR2 as YYEEEE. Trimming removed 2 bases at V and 4 bases at J, with 18 bases between. The CDR3 here is CASSFSRGLGATEAFF. In DNA, the CDR3 is TGTGCCAGCAGCTTTTCCCGGGGACTCGGTGCCACTGAAGCTTTCTTT. The whole variable domain, remainder taken from reference TRBV5-6 and TRBJ1-1, is DAGVTQSPTHLIKTRGQQVTLRCSPKSGHDTVSWYQQALGQGPQFIFQYYEEEERQRGNFPDRFSGHQFPNYSSELNVNALLLGDSALYLCASSFSRGLGATEAFFGQGTRLTVV.